Each of the 28 T cell receptor beta chains below was sequenced from the same sample in a study of cytomegalovirus exposure and HLA in healthy donors (dated by TCRdb to about 2017). Library generation was performed with the immunoSEQ multiplex PCR assay. TCRdb provides this immuneACCESS table in a form limited to in-frame rearrangements. Some clones are lacking; in checked studies, under half of them reflect an unresolved V gene, and why the rest are absent is not known. Within this sample are about 340,000 clones, with around 86% of them counted one time only. Of the sample, around 0.8% falls within the top ten clones. The source material was PBMCs. The source is a woman aged 18-30 years in good health and CMV-seronegative.

The chain combines TRBV4-1 with TRBJ2-1, with TRBD2 identical over 8 bases. V gave up 4 bases and J gave up 1 base; unmatched junction bases: 6. This CDR3 has 16 amino acids. Germline V gene data show CDR1 as MGHRA and CDR2 as YSYEKL. DNA for the CDR3: TGCGCCAGCAGCCCCCCCCCTAGCGGGTCCTACAATGAGCAGTTCTTC. Encoded protein: CASSPPPSGSYNEQFF.

This clone was seen more than once but under ten times. The chain is built from TRBV9 and TRBJ2-7; maybe TRBD1 (5 bases). The germline CDR1 and CDR2 sequences are SGDLS and YYNGEE. The CDR3 covers 12 residues. V lost 3 bases, J lost 12 bases, and 16 bases lay in between. Written as DNA, the CDR3 is TGTGCCAGCAGCGGAGCTGGGGCTAGTCTGTACTTC. Its translation is CASSGAGASLYF.

The CDR3 here is CASSPPDRGLVKNIQYF. The CDR3 region has the DNA TGTGCCAGCAGCCCCCCAGACAGGGGGCTTGTCAAAAACATTCAGTACTTC. The rearrangement links TRBV7-2 to TRBJ2-4; 10 positions agree with TRBD1. This CDR3 has 17 residues. The V and J ends lost 5 bases and 3 bases, in that order; junction bases with no gene match: 10. CDR1 SGHTA and CDR2 FQGNSA come from the germline V gene.

The chain recombines TRBV28 with TRBJ1-2, with 7 positions matching TRBD1. CDR1 is MDHEN, CDR2 SYDVKM, per germline. This CDR3 is 17 amino acids long. V gave up 3 bases and J gave up 5 bases; unmatched junction bases: 15. The CDR3 spells CASSFAGTASNAYGYTF. The CDR3 DNA is TGTGCCAGCAGTTTTGCCGGGACAGCCTCAAACGCTTATGGCTACACCTTC.

The CDR3 loop reads CASSFLGQGGPEAFF. The CDR3 DNA reads as TGTGCCAGCTCATTCTTAGGACAGGGAGGGCCTGAAGCTTTCTTT. The gene calls are TRBV18 and TRBJ1-1; 8 bases agree with TRBD1. In germline, CDR1 is KGHSH, CDR2 LQKENI. Trimming took 5 bases from V and 6 from J; bases not matched to a gene: 11. The CDR3 sequence is 15 residues long.

The V and J genes are TRBV4-1 and TRBJ2-5, with a possible D match to TRBD2 (5 bases). CDR1 and CDR2 (germline): MGHRA, YSYEKL. The V gene lost 1 base and the J gene lost 5 bases, with 8 bases spanning the gap. The CDR3 length is 13 residues. Here the CDR3 DNA reads TGCGCCAGCAGCCAAGTTCGGACTGAGACCCAGTACTTC. Its protein is CASSQVRTETQYF.

The V and J genes are TRBV4-3 and TRBJ2-1; TRBD2 aligns across 13 bases. The CDR3 spans 22 residues. Looked up from germline, CDR1 is LGHNA and CDR2 is YSLEER. The V and J ends lost 0 bases and 2 bases, in that order; junction bases with no gene match: 16. The CDR3 DNA is TGCGCCAGCAGCCAAGATGAAACGGGACTAGCGGGACAGAGGAGCACCTACAATGAGCAGTTCTTC. Encoded protein: CASSQDETGLAGQRSTYNEQFF.

This sequence joins TRBV10-1 and TRBJ2-7; 9 positions agree with TRBD1. The trim removed 6 bases at V and 9 bases at J, leaving 3 bases unmatched. The germline CDR1 and CDR2 sequences are WNHNN and SYGVQD (reference sequence). The CDR3 spans 11 residues. This chain's CDR3 is CASRGQGGQYF. Written as DNA, the CDR3 is TGCGCCAGCAGGGGACAGGGCGGGCAGTACTTC.

The V call is TRBV7-3, the J call TRBJ2-5; a weak D match, TRBD2 (6 bases). Trimming took off 2 bases at V and 5 bases at J, with 18 bases between the two ends. In germline, CDR1 is SGHTA, CDR2 FQGTGA. This CDR3 region has 16 residues. CDR3 amino acids: CASSLRLAAGFETQYF. CDR3 bases: TGTGCCAGCAGCTTACGGCTAGCCGCGGGGTTTGAGACCCAGTACTTC.

CDR3 sequence reads: CASTGAENTEAFF. The CDR3 bases are TGCGCCAGCACAGGGGCGGAGAACACTGAAGCTTTCTTT. The genes are TRBV5-1 and TRBJ1-1; D possibly corresponds to TRBD1 (6 bases). This CDR3 has 13 amino acids. In germline, CDR1 is SGHRS, CDR2 YFSETQ. V was shortened by 6 bases and J by 1 base, with 10 bases between the two germline ends. Full variable domain (missing parts from reference TRBV5-1 and TRBJ1-1): KAGVTQTPRYLIKTRGQQVTLSCSPISGHRSVSWYQQTPGQGLQFLFEYFSETQRNKGNFPGRFSGRQFSNSRSEMNVSTLELGDSALYLCASTGAENTEAFFGQGTRLTVV.

This rearrangement joins TRBV28 to TRBJ1-2; 8 nucleotides match TRBD1. CDR3 size: 17 residues. The V and J ends lost 3 bases and 0 bases, in that order; junction bases with no gene match: 9. Germline lookup yields CDR1 MDHEN and CDR2 SYDVKM. CDR3 nucleotide sequence: TGTGCCAGCAGTTTGACAGGGGACCTATTCGCTAACTATGGCTACACCTTC. Amino acids: CASSLTGDLFANYGYTF.

The genes are TRBV6-5 and TRBJ2-7; 7 bases agree with TRBD1. CDR1 MNHEY and CDR2 SVGAGI come from the germline V gene. The ends lost 6 bases at V and 0 bases at J; junction bases unmatched: 5. CDR3 length: 14 amino acids. This chain's CDR3 is CASSVTGDSYEQYF. CDR3 DNA: TGTGCCAGCAGCGTAACAGGGGACTCCTACGAGCAGTACTTC.

This clone is a singleton in its sample. The DNA of the CDR3 is TGTGCCAGCAGCGTTACTAGCGGGAGGTTCAATGAGCAGTTCTTC. This encodes CASSVTSGRFNEQFF. This rearrangement joins TRBV9 to TRBJ2-1; 12 bases agree with TRBD2. Trimming took 2 bases from V and 6 from J; bases not matched to a gene: 3. Per germline, CDR1 SGDLS and CDR2 YYNGEE. The CDR3 covers 15 residues.

The chain links TRBV27 to TRBJ2-1; a possible D gene is TRBD1 (5 bases). The V gene lost 2 bases and the J gene lost 3 bases, with 8 bases spanning the gap. CDR1 and CDR2 (germline): MNHEY, SMNVEV (reference sequence). CDR3 length: 14 residues. The CDR3 sequence: CASSLRGYYNEQFF. The CDR3 nucleotides read TGTGCCAGCAGTTTAAGGGGCTACTACAATGAGCAGTTCTTC.

The rearrangement links TRBV9 to TRBJ2-7, with D maybe TRBD1 (5 bases). The V gene's germline CDR1 is SGDLS and CDR2 YYNGEE. V was pared by 4 bases and J by 0 bases, with 11 bases between. This CDR3 has 14 residues. In DNA, the CDR3 is TGTGCCAGCAGCTCCCAGGGAAGCTCCTACGAGCAGTACTTC. This sequence encodes CASSSQGSSYEQYF.

The chain joins TRBV29-1 to TRBJ1-4, with unresolved D. Trimming pared 4 bases from V and 8 bases from J, leaving 14 bases between. The V gene's germline CDR1 is SQVTM and CDR2 ANQGSEA. The CDR3 length is 13 residues. DNA for the CDR3: TGCAGCGTTGTTTGGTCCGGGGAGGAAAAACTGTTTTTT. This codes for CSVVWSGEEKLFF. Based on the CDR3 plus reference TRBV29-1 and TRBJ1-4, the full variable domain is SAVISQKPSRDICQRGTSLTIQCQVDSQVTMMFWYRQQPGQSLTLIATANQGSEATYESGFVIDKFPISRPNLTFSTLTVSNMSPEDSSIYLCSVVWSGEEKLFFGSGTQLSVL.

The gene calls are TRBV4-3 and TRBJ1-5, with D perhaps TRBD1 (6 bases). Germline V lookup: CDR1 LGHNA, CDR2 YSLEER. The CDR3 is made up of 16 amino acids. V was pared by 0 bases and J by 2 bases, with 11 bases between. CDR3 loop: CASSQDIGQRNQPQHF. The CDR3 DNA reads as TGCGCCAGCAGCCAAGATATTGGACAGCGCAATCAGCCCCAGCATTTT.

This clone has more than one count but fewer than ten. The chain recombines TRBV27 with TRBJ1-5; 10 positions match TRBD1. With V trimmed by 11 bases and J by 8 bases, 9 bases remained unmatched. The CDR3 loop spans 13 amino acids. CDR1 is MNHEY, CDR2 SMNVEV, per germline (reference sequence). CDR3 sequence (DNA): TGTGCCCCGGGACAGGGGATGATTGAGCCCCAGCATTTT. As protein: CAPGQGMIEPQHF.

The chain recombines TRBV9 with TRBJ2-7, with a tentative D call TRBD1 (5 bases). CDR1 SGDLS and CDR2 YYNGEE come from the germline V gene. The CDR3 has 14 amino acids. The V end was cut by 0 bases, the J end by 3 bases, with 10 bases between. The CDR3 coding sequence is TGTGCCAGCAGCGTAGGAGACAGATTCTACGAGCAGTACTTC. Translating it yields CASSVGDRFYEQYF.

The chain couples TRBV6-1 to TRBJ1-2, with D possibly TRBD1 on 5 matching bases. Deletions cut 1 base from V and 7 bases from J, with 13 bases between. The germline V gene has CDR1 MNHNS and CDR2 SASEGT. CDR3 length: 14 amino acids. CDR3 sequence (DNA): TGTGCCAGCAGTGAAGTACAGGCCGGGGGTGGCTACACCTTC. It is translated as CASSEVQAGGGYTF.

The V and J genes are TRBV5-1 and TRBJ2-7; a possible D gene is TRBD1 (6 bases). The CDR3 runs 15 residues. Germline CDR1 and CDR2: SGHRS and YFSETQ. Trimming took 1 base from V and 4 from J, leaving 15 bases between them. The CDR3 loop is CASSLSHGTGYEQYF. CDR3 coding DNA: TGCGCCAGCAGCTTGTCACACGGCACAGGGTACGAGCAGTACTTC.

This clone was seen only once. V and J are TRBV7-9 and TRBJ1-2, with 7 positions matching TRBD1. V was clipped by 3 bases and J by 10 bases; unmatched bases: 8. The CDR3 runs 13 residues. Germline assignment: CDR1 SEHNR and CDR2 FQNEAQ (reference sequence). The CDR3 protein is CASSFEGAQPYTF. The CDR3 nucleotides are TGTGCCAGCAGCTTCGAGGGGGCTCAGCCCTACACCTTC.

The rearrangement uses TRBV9 and TRBJ1-5; D remains ambiguous. Trimming stripped 3 bases from V and 2 bases from J, with 6 bases between. CDR1 and CDR2 from the germline V gene are SGDLS and YYNGEE. The CDR3 has 13 residues. The CDR3 here is CASSEARNQPQHF. The CDR3 DNA reads TGTGCCAGCAGCGAAGCACGCAATCAGCCCCAGCATTTT.

This rearrangement joins TRBV30 to TRBJ1-4; 7 bases align to TRBD1. V gave up 1 base and J gave up 6 bases; unmatched junction bases: 5. This CDR3 has 14 residues. Per germline, CDR1 GTSNPN and CDR2 SVGIG (reference sequence). The CDR3 bases are TGTGCCTGGAGTGAGCACAGGGGAGATGAAAAACTGTTTTTT. It encodes CAWSEHRGDEKLFF.

CDR3 amino acids: CASSYGTGAVNTGELFF. In DNA, the CDR3 is TGCGCCAGCAGCTATGGGACAGGGGCCGTGAACACCGGGGAGCTGTTTTTT. The rearrangement uses TRBV5-1 and TRBJ2-2; 10 bases fit TRBD1. V was pared by 3 bases and J by 1 base, with 6 bases of the junction left unmatched. CDR1 and CDR2 (germline): SGHRS, YFSETQ. This CDR3 contains 17 residues.

This clone was detected many times. V usage is TRBV28 and J usage is TRBJ2-2, with 10 bases that match TRBD2. CDR3 size: 15 residues. Germline CDR1 and CDR2: MDHEN and SYDVKM. V shed 6 bases and J 3 bases; nucleotides not matched to a gene: 4. CDR3 residues: CASSPGLAHTGELFF. For the CDR3, the DNA is TGTGCCAGCAGCCCGGGACTAGCGCACACCGGGGAGCTGTTTTTT.

V is TRBV2 and J is TRBJ2-2; D gene unclear. The V gene lost 4 bases and the J gene lost 6 bases, with 9 bases spanning the gap. CDR3 size: 13 residues. The germline V gene has CDR1 SNHLY and CDR2 FYNNEI. The CDR3 nucleotides read TGTGCCAGCAGTGGCGATTTTGCCGGGGAGCTGTTTTTT. Translating it yields CASSGDFAGELFF.

V gene TRBV7-8 combines with J gene TRBJ2-7; 9 bases agree with TRBD2. With 2 bases clipped from V and 1 base from J, the junction kept 6 bases outside the gene matches. The CDR3 runs 16 residues. Looked up from germline, CDR1 is SGHVS and CDR2 is FQNEAQ. The CDR3 coding sequence is TGTGCCAGCAGCTTAAAAGCTAGCGGGACGTCCTACGAGCAGTACTTC. Its protein is CASSLKASGTSYEQYF. Combining the CDR3 with reference TRBV7-8 and TRBJ2-7 gives the whole variable domain GAGVSQSPRYKVAKRGQDVALRCDPISGHVSLFWYQQALGQGPEFLTYFQNEAQLDKSGLPSDRFFAERPEGSVSTLKIQRTQQEDSAVYLCASSLKASGTSYEQYFGPGTRLTVT.